This TCR beta chain was documented in a study of regulatory T cells in long-lasting Graves disease. The germline gives CDR1 MDHEN, CDR2 SYDVKM. Between the trimmed V and J ends, which lost 8 bases and 8 bases, there was a span of 24 bases. The CDR3 covers 15 residues. CDR3-region Arm-PCR and iRepertoire HTBI primers produced the TCR beta libraries. TCRdb ran MiXCR on the multiplex PCR reads and lists one entry per CDR3 protein. Here the sample spans approximately 310,000 distinct CDR3 sequences, roughly 18% being singletons. Study-wide points: The TCR repertoire of persistent Graves' patients was less diverse than that of newly diagnosed ones.

The time point here: newly diagnosed GD, antithyroid drugs for less than 3 months. Construction of the TCR library relied on RNA isolated from PBMCs. One endocrinology department in Xi'an, China, was where patients came from. This clonotype was recorded at least ten times. Its antigen is unidentified. This rearrangement joins TRBV28 to TRBJ1-2; perhaps TRBD1 as D (5 bases). The sequences come from peripheral blood mononuclear cells (PBMCs), collected at new diagnosis, from a patient treated with antithyroid drugs. The source of this sequence is a female donor with Graves disease. The CDR3 DNA sequence: TGTGCCAGCGCCGAGTGGGACCGGGCCCCCAGGGGCTACACCTTC. Its protein product is CASAEWDRAPRGYTF.